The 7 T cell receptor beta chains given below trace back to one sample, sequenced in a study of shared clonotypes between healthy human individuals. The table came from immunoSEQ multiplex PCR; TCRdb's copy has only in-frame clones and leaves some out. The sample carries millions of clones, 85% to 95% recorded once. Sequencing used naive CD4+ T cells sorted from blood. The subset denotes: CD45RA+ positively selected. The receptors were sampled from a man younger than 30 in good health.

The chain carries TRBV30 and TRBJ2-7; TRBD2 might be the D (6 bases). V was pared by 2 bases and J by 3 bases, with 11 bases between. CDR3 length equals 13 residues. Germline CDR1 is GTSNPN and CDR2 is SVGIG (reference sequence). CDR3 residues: CAWSSTGVYEQYF. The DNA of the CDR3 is TGTGCCTGGAGTTCCACGGGAGTCTACGAGCAGTACTTC.

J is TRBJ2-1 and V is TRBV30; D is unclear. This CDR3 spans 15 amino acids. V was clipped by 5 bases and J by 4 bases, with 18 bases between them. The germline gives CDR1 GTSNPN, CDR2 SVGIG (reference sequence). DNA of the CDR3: TGTGCCTGGGTCCCGTACAGTGGGCGGTACAATGAGCAGTTCTTC. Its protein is CAWVPYSGRYNEQFF.

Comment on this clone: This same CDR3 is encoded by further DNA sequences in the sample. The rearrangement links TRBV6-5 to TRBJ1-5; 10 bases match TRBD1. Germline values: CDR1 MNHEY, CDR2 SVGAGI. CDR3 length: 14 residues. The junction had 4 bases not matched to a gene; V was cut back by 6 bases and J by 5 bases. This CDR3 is CASSQDRGDQPQHF. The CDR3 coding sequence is TGTGCCAGCAGCCAGGACAGGGGGGATCAGCCCCAGCATTTT.

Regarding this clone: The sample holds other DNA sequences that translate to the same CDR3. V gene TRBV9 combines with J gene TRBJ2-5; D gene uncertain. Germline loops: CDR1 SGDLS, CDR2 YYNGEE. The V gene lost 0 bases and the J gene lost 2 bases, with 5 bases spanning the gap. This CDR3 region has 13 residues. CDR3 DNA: TGTGCCAGCAGCGTAGACTCTCAAGAGACCCAGTACTTC. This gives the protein CASSVDSQETQYF. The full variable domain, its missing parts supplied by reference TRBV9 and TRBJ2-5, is DSGVTQTPKHLITATGQRVTLRCSPRSGDLSVYWYQQSLDQGLQFLIQYYNGEERAKGNILERFSAQQFPDLHSELNLSSLELGDSALYFCASSVDSQETQYFGPGTRLLVL.

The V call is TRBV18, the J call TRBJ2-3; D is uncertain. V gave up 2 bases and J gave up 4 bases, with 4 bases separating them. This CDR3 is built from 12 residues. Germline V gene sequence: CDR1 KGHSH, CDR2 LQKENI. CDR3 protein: CASSPVADTQYF. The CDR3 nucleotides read TGTGCCAGCTCACCAGTAGCAGATACGCAGTATTTT.

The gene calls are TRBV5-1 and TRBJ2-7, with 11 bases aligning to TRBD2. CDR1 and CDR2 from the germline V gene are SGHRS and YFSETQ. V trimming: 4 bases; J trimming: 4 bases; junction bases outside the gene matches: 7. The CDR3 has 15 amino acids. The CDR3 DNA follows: TGCGCCAGCAGCCCGGGACTAGCGGAGTCGTACGAGCAGTACTTC. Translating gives CASSPGLAESYEQYF.

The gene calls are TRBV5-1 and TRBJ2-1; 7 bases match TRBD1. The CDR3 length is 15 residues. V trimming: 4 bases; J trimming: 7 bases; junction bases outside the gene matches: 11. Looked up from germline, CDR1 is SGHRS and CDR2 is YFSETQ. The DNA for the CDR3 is TGCGCCAGCAGCGATGACCGGACAGGTAGTAATGAGCAGTTCTTC. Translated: CASSDDRTGSNEQFF.